This T cell receptor beta chain is from a study of blood T cell repertoires in COVID-19 (dated by TCRdb to about 2020). Background on the whole study: Samples from collaborators originated in the United States, Italy and Spain and spanned both the acute and convalescent phases of COVID-19. The material from the prospective study consisted of cDNA or gDNA derived from T cells, B-cell-depleted T cells, or PBMCs. Subjects who had been exposed to COVID-19, were actively infected with it, or had recovered from it provided the deeply sampled blood TCRbeta repertoires that made up the dataset. A freely available public database, intended as a resource for researchers studying the immune response to SARS-CoV-2, is where the repertoires were released. The samples were drawn from the first 160 participants of the ongoing ImmuneRACE study and from some 1,300 subjects provided by 6 global collaborators. Nearly every sample came with metadata listing a de-identified subject ID, COVID-19 status, age in years and sex. HLA class I and class II types, where available, came from metadata supplied by the sample provider rather than from assay-based typing.

Collaborating institutions collected whole blood in K2EDTA tubes following their own protocols. For TCRbeta analysis, collaborator samples were shipped as frozen whole blood, as isolated PBMCs, or as DNA extracted from either sample type. The immunoSEQ Assay, a bias-controlled multiplex PCR, was used to amplify TCRbeta CDR3 regions from genomic DNA. As for the original processing: The number of nucleated cells in each sample was estimated by amplification of reference gene primers within the assay. To quantify the absolute abundance of each unique TCRbeta CDR3 rearrangement, sequence reads were collapsed and filtered. Productive Simpson clonality was computed per sample as the square root of Simpson's diversity index over productive rearrangements. Sourced from immuneACCESS, this table was stored by TCRdb with only in-frame sequences that have V and J called. A share of the clones is absent; for the studies checked, an unresolved V gene accounts for under half, and the remainder has no known explanation. The D gene and trimming were derived from the DNA, and the V and J assignments and clone size from that table. Counted in this sample were roughly 160,000 clones; about 82% of them appeared once. The top ten clonotypes cover approximately 7% of the sample.

Details on this clone: No cognate antigen has been identified for it. Per-base qualities were not stored, and no clone one base away is much larger.

Overall study results and their limits: Clinical and demographic metadata were provided uncurated, with the amount varying by source and participant.

Sequencing was carried out using peripheral blood. This TCR came from a man in his forties or fifties with active or convalescent COVID-19.

The encoded CDR3 is CASSPPGLGNEQFF. The nucleotides read TGTGCCAGCAGCCCGCCGGGACTGGGGAATGAGCAGTTCTTC. Here the chain combines TRBV9 and TRBJ2-1; matching of 6 bases hints at TRBD2 as the D gene. Measured from the cysteine to the phenylalanine, the CDR3 is 14 residues long. Just CDR3 DNA is preserved here, 42 bases in frame from base 1. V sheds 4 bases and J sheds 7 bases, leaving 15 bases between their ends. The germline V gene sets CDR1 to SGDLS and CDR2 to YYNGEE.